The T cell receptor (beta chain) under discussion was sequenced for a study of identical twins. This CDR3 is 11 amino acids long. Trimming pared 1 base from V and 8 bases from J, leaving 8 bases between. The V gene's germline CDR1 is DFQATT and CDR2 SNEGSKA (reference sequence). One entry per CDR3 protein, called by TCRdb with MiXCR from the 5' RACE reads. The table lists 1.5 million to 2 million distinct CDR3 sequences, 32% of them singletons. Healthy Caucasians supplied all donations. A few counts support this clonotype. The chain employs TRBV20-1 and TRBJ1-2; D unresolved. Sequencing was done on a sample of cord blood. The receptor was derived from a newborn girl in good health. The CDR3, as DNA: TGCAGTGCTAGAGGATCCTTCGGCTACACCTTC. Translating gives CSARGSFGYTF.